This T cell receptor beta chain comes out of a study of blood T cell repertoires in COVID-19. Study at large: COVID-19 samples from acute and convalescent phases originated in the United States, Italy and Spain. T cells, B-cell-depleted T cells, or PBMCs provided the cDNA or gDNA that served as material.

Trimming took off 5 bases at V and 0 bases at J, with 4 bases between the two ends. Germline CDR1 SQVTM, CDR2 ANQGSEA. The CDR3 sequence is 11 residues long. In the authors' workflow: By means of reference gene primer amplification, nucleated cell counts were estimated. Sequencing used immunoSEQ multiplex PCR; TCRdb keeps in-frame clones, though not all of them. V and J calls and clone size follow that table, whereas D and trimming were derived from the DNA. The repertoire holds about 150,000 clones, with approximately 88% as singletons. The chain carries TRBV29-1 and TRBJ1-1; D uncertain. Sequencing input: peripheral blood. This sequence originates from a human donor in a cohort sampled during active COVID-19. The CDR3 spells CSVPMNTEAFF. CDR3 sequence (DNA): TGCAGCGTTCCCATGAACACTGAAGCTTTCTTT.